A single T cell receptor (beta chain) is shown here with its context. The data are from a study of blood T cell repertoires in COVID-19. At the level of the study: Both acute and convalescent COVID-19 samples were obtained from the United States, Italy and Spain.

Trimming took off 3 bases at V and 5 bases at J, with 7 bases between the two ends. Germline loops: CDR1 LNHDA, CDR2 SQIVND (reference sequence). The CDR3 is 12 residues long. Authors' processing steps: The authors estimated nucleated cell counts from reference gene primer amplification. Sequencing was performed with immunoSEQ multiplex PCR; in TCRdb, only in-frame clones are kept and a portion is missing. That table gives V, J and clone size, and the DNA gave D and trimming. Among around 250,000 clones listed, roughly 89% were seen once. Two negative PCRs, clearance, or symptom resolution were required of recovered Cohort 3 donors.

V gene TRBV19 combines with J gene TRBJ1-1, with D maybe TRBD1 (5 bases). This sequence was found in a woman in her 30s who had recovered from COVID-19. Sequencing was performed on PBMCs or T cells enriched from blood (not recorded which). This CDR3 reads CASSMGLTEAFF. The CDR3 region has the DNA TGTGCCAGTAGTATGGGACTTACTGAAGCTTTCTTT.